These T cell receptor beta chains were read from a single sample in a study of monozygotic twins with inflammatory bowel disease. TCRdb reanalyzed the 5' RACE reads, giving one entry per CDR3 protein sequence and no DNA. Its table records under 200,000 distinct CDR3 sequences. The specimen was blood. The origin of the receptors is a human donor with ulcerative colitis or Crohn's disease, or a healthy co-twin of an affected twin (not recorded which). Each CDR3 is given with its conserved first and last residue. Fields, in order: J gene, V gene, CDR3 protein.

TRBJ2-1 | TRBV5-4 | CASSSGQGGNEQFF
TRBJ1-1 | TRBV9 | CASSVGTGTGGTEAFF
TRBJ2-1 | TRBV5-4 | CASSPGRLNEQFF
TRBJ2-7 | TRBV20-1 | CSARGGVYEQYF
TRBJ2-3 | TRBV7-9 | CASSSILGQTITDTQYF
TRBJ2-2 | TRBV5-4 | CASSFAGHNTGELFF
TRBJ2-1 | TRBV20-1 | CSAGGLAGNEQFF
TRBJ2-2 | TRBV11-1 | CASSPPSGSPELFF
TRBJ2-5 | TRBV27 | CASSPTRARAQETQYF
TRBJ2-5 | TRBV20-1 | CSAGTPRETQYF
TRBJ1-2 | TRBV11-2 | CASSLVHDNYGYTF
TRBJ2-3 | TRBV3-1 | CASSHPPDTQYF
TRBJ2-7 | TRBV28 | CASSPRRQPYEQYF
TRBJ2-7 | TRBV19 | CASSTRTLLAGFSYEQYF
TRBJ2-2 | TRBV29-1 | CSVYRGTGELFF
TRBJ2-3 | TRBV15 | CATSRDRQGRTDTQYF
TRBJ2-1 | TRBV5-1 | CASSWGHEQFF
TRBJ1-4 | TRBV19 | CASSTLRTTGEKLFF
TRBJ2-7 | TRBV10-3 | CAITRTGSTYEQYF
TRBJ1-5 | TRBV30 | CAWRVTGGNQPQHF
TRBJ1-1 | TRBV7-6 | CASSRGQGRSTEAFF
TRBJ2-1 | TRBV7-7 | CASSSRLGNEQFF
TRBJ2-5 | TRBV6-2/TRBV6-3 | CASSYVAGGETQYF
TRBJ1-5 | TRBV12-3/TRBV12-4 | CASSRQGASNQPQHF
TRBJ2-7 | TRBV7-8 | CASSLIGSAPYEQYF
TRBJ2-3 | TRBV29-1 | CSVAGGSDTQYF
TRBJ2-1 | TRBV4-2 | CASSQDSQREMYNEQFF
TRBJ2-7 | TRBV5-1 | CASSLGDRKYEQYF
TRBJ2-1 | TRBV25-1 | CASSGGLAGGPRIYNEQFF
TRBJ2-7 | TRBV11-2 | CASSFIRGEQYF
TRBJ2-2 | TRBV5-1 | CASSHQGAANTGELFF
TRBJ2-1 | TRBV27 | CASSLGVVNEQFF
TRBJ2-2 | TRBV5-1 | CASSPLEDTGELFF
TRBJ1-3 | TRBV12-3/TRBV12-4 | CASSFPGTGYRNAIYF
TRBJ2-5 | TRBV24-1 | CATSDFGVETQYF
TRBJ2-2 | TRBV14 | CASSQDVRLAGELFF
TRBJ2-1 | TRBV6-5 | CASSLIAGGLLNNEQFF
TRBJ2-2 | TRBV6-5 | CASSYESASGRGTGELFF